Reported below is one TCR beta chain. Its antigen is currently unknown. This entry belongs to a study of OX40 agonist ivuxolimab in advanced cancers. Whole-study findings and limits: No antigen was identified for the clonally expanded peripheral T cells.

Germline V gene data show CDR1 as SGHVS and CDR2 as FNYEAQ. The CDR3 extends over 15 amino acids. The junction had 10 bases not matched to a gene; V was cut back by 5 bases and J by 4 bases. The protocol was immunoSEQ multiplex PCR, while the TCRdb copy is restricted to in-frame clones and leaves out a portion. The sample shows over 60,000 clones, 90% to 95% of them seen only once. The chain joins TRBV7-6 to TRBJ2-7; 8 positions agree with TRBD1. The sequencing here drew on CD4+ or CD8+ T cells sorted from blood, taken in a trial of the OX40 agonist ivuxolimab. This clonotype was obtained from an adult with an advanced solid tumor such as melanoma, head and neck, liver or kidney cancer. CDR3 region: CASSQKTGVIYEQYF. CDR3 nucleotides: TGTGCCAGCAGCCAAAAGACAGGGGTAATTTACGAGCAGTACTTC.